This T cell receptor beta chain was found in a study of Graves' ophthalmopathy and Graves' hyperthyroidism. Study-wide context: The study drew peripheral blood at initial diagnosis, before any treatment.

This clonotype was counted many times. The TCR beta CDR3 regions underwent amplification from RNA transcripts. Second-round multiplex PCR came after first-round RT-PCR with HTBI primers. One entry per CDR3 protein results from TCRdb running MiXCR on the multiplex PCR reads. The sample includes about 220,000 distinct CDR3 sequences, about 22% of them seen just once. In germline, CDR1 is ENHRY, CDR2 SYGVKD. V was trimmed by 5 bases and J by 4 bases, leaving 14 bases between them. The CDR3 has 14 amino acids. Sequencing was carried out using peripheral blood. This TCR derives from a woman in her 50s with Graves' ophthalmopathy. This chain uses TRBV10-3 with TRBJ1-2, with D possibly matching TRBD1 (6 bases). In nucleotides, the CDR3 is TGTGCCATCAGTCCCGCCGGGGGCAGCTATGGCTACACCTTC. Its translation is CAISPAGGSYGYTF.